A selection of T cell receptor beta chains follows, all from one sample in a study of OX40 agonist ivuxolimab in advanced cancers. Assay used: immunoSEQ multiplex PCR; TCRdb lists only in-frame clones, some missing. The profile shows around 50,000 clones, around 74% of them singletons. The sample here was CD4+ or CD8+ T cells sorted from blood, taken in a trial of the OX40 agonist ivuxolimab. These receptors were taken from an adult with an advanced solid tumor such as melanoma, head and neck, liver or kidney cancer. CDR3s include the opening cysteine and the closing phenylalanine or tryptophan. The D gene is left open where the match is weak. Only some rows state a clone size, as once, few, many or a class for expanded clones.

V gene	J gene	D gene	clone size	CDR3 protein	CDR3 DNA
TRBV5-1	TRBJ1-3	TRBD1	once	CASSVSGTGDTIYF	TGCGCCAGCAGCGTCTCCGGGACAGGGGACACCATATATTTT
TRBV5-1	TRBJ1-2	TRBD1	-	CASSLSVAGGDYGYTF	TGCGCCAGCAGCTTGAGCGTTGCAGGGGGCGACTATGGCTACACCTTC
TRBV2	TRBJ2-3	-	-	CASSVTGVTDTQYF	TGTGCCAGCAGTGTAACTGGGGTCACAGATACGCAGTATTTT
TRBV27	TRBJ2-1	-	-	CASWVQQFF	TGTGCCAGCTGGGTGCAGCAGTTCTTC
TRBV4-3	TRBJ1-1	-	-	CASSQGPALGGTMNTEAFF	TGCGCCAGCAGCCAAGGCCCGGCCCTGGGGGGAACCATGAACACTGAAGCTTTCTTT
TRBV4-2	TRBJ1-5	TRBD1	-	CASSLVVGTENQPQHF	TGTGCCAGCAGCTTGGTGGTGGGGACAGAGAATCAGCCCCAGCATTTT
TRBV6-4	TRBJ1-1	-	-	CASSAQGGILNTEAFF	TGTGCCAGCAGCGCCCAAGGGGGGATCTTGAACACTGAAGCTTTCTTT
TRBV5-4	TRBJ2-1	TRBD2	-	CASSLGGSGGNEQFF	TGTGCCAGCAGCCTCGGGGGGTCGGGAGGCAATGAGCAGTTCTTC
TRBV7-9	TRBJ2-3	-	-	CASSLDLLRDRTDTQYF	TGTGCCAGCAGCTTAGACCTCTTACGGGACCGCACAGATACGCAGTATTTT
TRBV12-2	TRBJ1-3	-	-	CASRLAGTIGNTIYF	TGTGCAAGTCGCTTAGCCGGGACCATCGGAAACACCATATATTTT
TRBV7-7	TRBJ2-3	-	-	CASSLGLTGDTQYF	TGTGCCAGCAGCTTGGGACTAACAGGGGATACGCAGTATTTT
TRBV7-2	TRBJ1-1	-	-	CASSPTRPEAFF	TGTGCCAGCAGCCCCACGAGGCCTGAAGCTTTCTTT
TRBV9	TRBJ2-3	TRBD2	-	CASSPGTSGGLRTDTQYF	TGTGCCAGCAGCCCGGGGACTAGCGGGGGACTCCGCACAGATACGCAGTATTTT
TRBV7-2	TRBJ2-2	-	-	CASTSPLAGELFF	TGTGCCAGCACCTCCCCTCTCGCCGGGGAGCTGTTTTTT
TRBV10-2	TRBJ2-1	-	-	CASSESSEGLGRLF	TGCGCCAGCAGTGAGTCGTCGGAGGGCCTCGGAAGGCTCTTC
TRBV4-3	TRBJ2-2	-	once	CASSQPLGGGGNTGELFF	TGCGCCAGCAGCCAACCGCTTGGTGGAGGGGGAAACACCGGGGAGCTGTTTTTT
TRBV7-2	TRBJ2-7	TRBD1	-	CASSSFGTASSYEQYF	TGTGCCAGCAGCTCGTTCGGGACAGCGAGCTCCTACGAGCAGTACTTC
TRBV6-1	TRBJ2-1	-	few	CASSFSGNEQFF	TGTGCCAGCAGTTTCTCTGGCAATGAGCAGTTCTTC
TRBV15	TRBJ1-5	-	few	CATSRITGTGYSQPQHF	TGTGCCACCAGCAGAATTACCGGGACTGGGTATTCTCAGCCCCAGCATTTT
TRBV23-1	TRBJ2-2	-	-	CASSSWAGFGELFF	TGCGCCAGCAGTTCTTGGGCGGGATTCGGGGAGCTGTTTTTT
TRBV28	TRBJ2-4	-	-	CASSYSDGRAKNIQYF	TGTGCCAGCAGTTACTCCGACGGAAGGGCCAAAAACATTCAGTACTTC
TRBV19	TRBJ2-1	-	few	CASSPAVGSGNEQFF	TGTGCCAGTAGTCCCGCCGTGGGTAGCGGCAATGAGCAGTTCTTC
TRBV5-5	TRBJ2-1	-	-	CASSLAWQGSYNEQFF	TGTGCCAGCAGCTTGGCCTGGCAGGGGTCCTACAATGAGCAGTTCTTC
TRBV6-5	TRBJ1-3	-	once	CASSPTGHRIIYF	TGTGCCAGCAGTCCCACCGGACACCGCATTATATATTTT
TRBV15	TRBJ2-7	-	few	CATSRDQTYEQYF	TGTGCCACCAGCAGAGATCAGACGTACGAGCAGTACTTC
TRBV5-6	TRBJ2-2	TRBD1	-	CASRPYRGADTGELFF	TGTGCCAGCAGGCCTTACAGGGGAGCGGACACCGGGGAGCTGTTTTTT
TRBV11-3	TRBJ2-5	-	once	CASSSRSGGQETQYF	TGTGCCAGCAGCTCCCGCTCCGGGGGCCAAGAGACCCAGTACTTC
TRBV4-1	TRBJ1-4	-	-	CASSQDTGGLNEKLFF	TGCGCCAGCAGCCAAGATACCGGGGGACTTAATGAAAAACTGTTTTTT
TRBV27	TRBJ1-2	-	once	CASSSRQNYGYTF	TGTGCCAGCAGTTCAAGACAGAACTATGGCTACACCTTC
TRBV18	TRBJ1-3	-	-	CASSPKVAGNTIYF	TGTGCCAGCTCACCGAAGGTCGCGGGAAACACCATATATTTT
TRBV6-5	TRBJ2-7	TRBD2	-	CASGASGLGEQYF	TGTGCCAGCGGGGCTAGCGGGCTCGGCGAGCAGTACTTC
TRBV7-2	TRBJ2-5	-	few	CASSPLGGQETQYF	TGTGCCAGCAGCCCGTTGGGGGGCCAGGAGACCCAGTACTTC
TRBV6-6	TRBJ1-5	-	-	CATESSRDVRRGPQHF	TGTGCCACCGAGTCGAGCCGGGACGTACGTCGAGGGCCCCAGCATTTT
TRBV18	TRBJ1-6	-	-	CASSPAITSPLHF	TGTGCCAGCTCACCCGCCATCACCTCACCCCTCCACTTT
TRBV18	TRBJ1-4	-	few	CASSPENRVEKLFF	TGTGCCAGCTCACCGGAGAACAGGGTTGAAAAACTGTTTTTT
TRBV5-6	TRBJ2-3	-	-	CASSLVGGGQYF	TGTGCCAGCAGCTTGGTGGGGGGAGGGCAGTATTTT
TRBV15	TRBJ2-7	TRBD2	-	CATSRDLAGAYYEQYF	TGTGCCACCAGCAGAGATCTAGCGGGAGCCTACTACGAGCAGTACTTC
TRBV7-2	TRBJ2-1	-	-	CASSSPLDDEQFF	TGTGCCAGCAGCTCCCCCCTAGACGATGAGCAGTTCTTC
TRBV15	TRBJ1-1	-	-	CATSRDRGRTEAFF	TGTGCCACCAGCAGAGACAGGGGTCGGACTGAAGCTTTCTTT
TRBV25-1	TRBJ2-1	TRBD2	-	CASSQSGSSYNEQFF	TGTGCCAGCAGTCAAAGCGGGAGTTCCTACAATGAGCAGTTCTTC
TRBV19	TRBJ1-1	TRBD1	few	CASEDRENTEAFF	TGTGCCAGTGAGGACAGGGAGAACACTGAAGCTTTCTTT
TRBV28	TRBJ2-1	-	-	CASSTDGGNEQFF	TGTGCCAGCAGTACGGACGGCGGCAATGAGCAGTTCTTC
TRBV2	TRBJ2-1	TRBD2	-	CASSATSGRNEQFF	TGTGCCAGCAGTGCGACTAGCGGGAGGAATGAGCAGTTCTTC